This is a list of T cell receptor beta chains from one sample in a study of CD8+CD57+ T cells in acquired aplastic anemia. MiXCR was run by TCRdb on the reads, yielding one entry per CDR3 protein. This table holds roughly 200,000 distinct CDR3 sequences, roughly 60% found once. The sample taken for sequencing was sorted CD4+, CD8+, or CD8+CD57+ T cells (not recorded which) from PBMCs. Source of these receptors: a human donor with aplastic anemia. CDR3s include the opening cysteine and the closing phenylalanine or tryptophan. A D gene is named only where the DNA matches it firmly. Clone size is stated in some rows and not others, as once, few, many or a class when expanded.

j_gene	d_gene	v_gene	abundance	CDR3aa	CDR3nt
TRBJ2-2	.	TRBV7-3	.	CASVGGGELFF	TGTGCCAGCGTCGGGGGCGGGGAGCTGTTTTTT
TRBJ2-7	TRBD2	TRBV7-6	.	CASSATSDTAYEQYF	TGTGCCAGCAGCGCCACTAGCGACACTGCCTACGAGCAGTACTTC
TRBJ2-1	.	TRBV20-1	few	CSAPTRESLNEQFF	TGCAGTGCGCCTACTAGGGAATCACTCAATGAGCAGTTCTTC
TRBJ2-3	.	TRBV29-1	few	CSVEDRTGSSTDTQYF	TGCAGCGTTGAAGATCGGACGGGCTCTAGCACAGATACGCAGTATTTT
TRBJ2-7	.	TRBV20-1	.	CSARDWTGNRPYEQYF	TGCAGTGCTAGAGATTGGACGGGCAATCGACCCTACGAGCAGTACTTC
TRBJ1-5	.	TRBV2	.	CASSEVAVQPQHF	TGTGCCAGCAGTGAAGTGGCAGTTCAGCCCCAGCATTTT
TRBJ2-2	.	TRBV10-3	.	CAITSRGETGELFF	TGTGCCATCACCTCCAGGGGAGAGACCGGGGAGCTGTTTTTT
TRBJ1-1	.	TRBV13	.	CASSWRQVMNTEAFF	TGTGCCAGCTCCTGGAGACAGGTAATGAACACTGAAGCTTTCTTT
TRBJ1-2	.	TRBV7-9	once	CATQPGLDYGYTF	TGTGCCACCCAACCAGGGCTAGACTATGGCTACACCTTC
TRBJ2-7	TRBD1	TRBV2	.	CASSGQASDEQYF	TGTGCCAGCAGCGGACAGGCCTCGGACGAGCAGTACTTC
TRBJ2-3	TRBD1	TRBV7-3	.	CASSSRDRDTDTQYF	TGTGCCAGCAGCTCCCGGGACAGAGACACAGATACGCAGTATTTT
TRBJ1-4	.	TRBV19	.	CASSPTGGLEELFF	TGTGCCAGTAGTCCCACGGGGGGACTTGAAGAACTGTTTTTT
TRBJ2-7	TRBD2	TRBV7-8	few	CASSLAPSGGPSSYEQYF	TGTGCCAGCAGCTTAGCGCCTAGCGGGGGCCCGAGCTCCTACGAGCAGTACTTC
TRBJ1-1	TRBD1	TRBV7-4	few	CASSVEGTGLNTEAFF	TGTGCCAGCAGCGTAGAAGGGACAGGGTTGAACACTGAAGCTTTCTTT
TRBJ1-1	TRBD1	TRBV15	.	CATSRDRRTGLNAEAFF	TGTGCCACCAGCAGAGATCGCAGGACAGGACTGAACGCTGAAGCTTTCTTT